The T cell receptor beta chain described here comes from a study of blood T cell repertoires in COVID-19 (dated by TCRdb to about 2020). Broadly, across the study: Samples covering the acute and convalescent phases of COVID-19 were provided by collaborators in the United States, Italy and Spain. The prospective study material was composed of cDNA or gDNA derived from T cells, B-cell-depleted T cells, or PBMCs. The dataset comprised deeply sampled blood TCRbeta repertoires from subjects exposed to, actively infected with, or recovered from COVID-19. The repertoires were made available in a free public database intended to serve as a resource for research on the immune response to SARS-CoV-2. Samples came from the ongoing ImmuneRACE study (first 160 participants) plus 1,254 subjects from 6 global collaborators. The sample metadata nearly always contained a de-identified subject ID, COVID-19 status, age in years and sex. Where HLA class I and class II types were available, the types were taken from metadata supplied by the sample provider, not from assay-based typing.

Collaborating institutions collected whole blood in K2EDTA tubes following their own protocols. Collaborator samples were shipped for TCRbeta analysis as frozen whole blood, isolated PBMCs, or DNA extracted from either sample type. Remarks on this clone: This clone's antigen is unknown. The input lacks base qualities; no much larger clone sits a single base away.

TCRbeta CDR3 regions were amplified from genomic DNA using the immunoSEQ Assay, a bias-controlled multiplex PCR. The paper's data handling went like this. Nucleated cell counts per sample were estimated from amplification of reference gene primers within the assay. To quantify the absolute abundance of each unique TCRbeta CDR3 rearrangement, sequence reads were collapsed and filtered. Productive Simpson clonality was computed per sample as the square root of Simpson's diversity index over productive rearrangements. TCRdb re-hosts the immuneACCESS table, in-frame sequences only. Its copies lack some clones; in the studies checked, an unresolved V gene accounts for under half of them, and the cause for the rest is not known. That table is the source of V, J and clone size, and D and trimming were worked out from the DNA. The sample includes 35,000 to 40,000 clones, with over 75% observed a single time. The ten biggest clones cover around 36% of the sample.

In the germline V gene, CDR1 corresponds to SGHRS and CDR2 to YFSETQ. Inclusive of the bounding cysteine and phenylalanine, the CDR3 is 15 residues long. Only the CDR3 portion is preserved as DNA: 45 bases, with reading frame beginning at the first base. V is trimmed back by 4 bases and J by 6 bases, and the junction contains 10 bases that no gene match accounts for. Points the paper makes about the study in general: Clinical and demographic metadata were provided uncurated, with the amount varying by source and participant.

Sequenced: peripheral blood. This TCR derives from a man aged 65-85 years with active COVID-19. The V and J genes are TRBV5-1 and TRBJ2-4; a stretch of 7 junction bases matches TRBD1. The CDR3 region reads CASSPSTGSINIQYF. DNA sequence: TGCGCCAGCAGCCCATCGACAGGGAGTATAAACATTCAGTACTTC. With the rest looked up from the reference TRBV5-1 and TRBJ2-4 genes rather than sequenced, the full variable domain is KAGVTQTPRYLIKTRGQQVTLSCSPISGHRSVSWYQQTPGQGLQFLFEYFSETQRNKGNFPGRFSGRQFSNSRSEMNVSTLELGDSALYLCASSPSTGSINIQYFGAGTRLSVL.